The present T cell receptor (beta chain) was sequenced within a study of blood T cell repertoires in COVID-19. About the research overall: Sites across the United States, Italy and Spain contributed samples from acute and convalescent COVID-19.

A single count supports this clone. Germline V gene sequence: CDR1 SNHLY, CDR2 FYNNEI. V lost 6 bases and J lost 4, with 20 bases in between. This CDR3 spans 16 amino acids. In the original workflow: Estimates of nucleated cell counts were drawn from the amplification of reference gene primers. The table came from immunoSEQ multiplex PCR; TCRdb's copy has only in-frame clones and leaves some out. That table is the source of V, J and clone size, and D and trimming were worked out from the DNA. Of 250,000 or so clones in the sample, around 81% were seen once. The chain is built from TRBV2 and TRBJ2-3; a weak D match, TRBD1 (6 bases). The sample comprised peripheral blood. The clonotype originates from a man aged 30 to 45 who had recovered from COVID-19. CDR3 in amino acids: CASSSLGGTFSDTQYF. The CDR3 DNA follows: TGTGCCAGCAGCAGCTTAGGGGGAACCTTTTCAGATACGCAGTATTTT.